Below are 2 T cell receptor beta chains sequenced from a single sample in a study of CD8 T cells in ankylosing spondylitis. Using its own MiXCR run on the 5' RACE reads, TCRdb lists one record per CDR3 protein. The profile shows about 250,000 distinct CDR3 sequences, about 30% of them singletons. The sample consisted of blood, either unsorted or a sorted T cell fraction (not recorded which). Receptors were obtained from a male donor with ankylosing spondylitis or in good health (not recorded which).

The chain has TRBV28 and TRBJ2-1; maybe TRBD1 (6 bases). V was clipped by 6 bases and J by 3 bases, with 15 bases between them. Per the germline V gene, CDR1 is MDHEN and CDR2 is SYDVKM. The CDR3 is made up of 15 amino acids. CDR3 region: CASSRTDLDYNEQFF. The DNA for the CDR3 is TGTGCCAGCAGCCGGACAGACCTAGACTACAATGAGCAGTTCTTC.

The rearrangement uses TRBV6-4 and TRBJ2-3; 10 bases map to TRBD2. This CDR3 is 14 amino acids long. Trimming removed 8 bases from V and 5 bases from J; junction bases left unmatched: 7. The germline gives CDR1 MRHNA, CDR2 SNTAGT. The CDR3 here is CASDSGGAEDTQYF. The CDR3 DNA follows: TGTGCCAGCGACAGCGGGGGGGCCGAAGATACGCAGTATTTT.